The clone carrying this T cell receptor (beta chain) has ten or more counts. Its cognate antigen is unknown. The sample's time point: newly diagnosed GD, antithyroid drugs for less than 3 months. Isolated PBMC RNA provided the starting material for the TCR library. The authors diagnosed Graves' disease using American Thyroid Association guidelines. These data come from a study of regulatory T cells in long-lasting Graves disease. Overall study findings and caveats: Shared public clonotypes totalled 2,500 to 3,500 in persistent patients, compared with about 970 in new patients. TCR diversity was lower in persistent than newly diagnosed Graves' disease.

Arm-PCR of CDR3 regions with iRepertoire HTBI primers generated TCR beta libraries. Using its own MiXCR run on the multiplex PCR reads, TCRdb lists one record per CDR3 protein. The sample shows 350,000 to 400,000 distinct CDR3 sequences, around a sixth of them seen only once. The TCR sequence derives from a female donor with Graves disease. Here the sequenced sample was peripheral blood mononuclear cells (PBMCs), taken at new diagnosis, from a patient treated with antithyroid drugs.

CDR3 coding DNA: TGTGCCAGCAGCGCGACAGGGGGGGGCAATCAGCCCCAGCATTTT. This codes for CASSATGGGNQPQHF. The rearrangement uses TRBV7-9 and TRBJ1-5, with 9 bases that match TRBD1. Per the germline V gene, CDR1 is SEHNR and CDR2 is FQNEAQ (reference sequence). The CDR3 consists of 15 residues. V dropped 5 bases and J dropped 2; count of bases not matched to a gene: 4.